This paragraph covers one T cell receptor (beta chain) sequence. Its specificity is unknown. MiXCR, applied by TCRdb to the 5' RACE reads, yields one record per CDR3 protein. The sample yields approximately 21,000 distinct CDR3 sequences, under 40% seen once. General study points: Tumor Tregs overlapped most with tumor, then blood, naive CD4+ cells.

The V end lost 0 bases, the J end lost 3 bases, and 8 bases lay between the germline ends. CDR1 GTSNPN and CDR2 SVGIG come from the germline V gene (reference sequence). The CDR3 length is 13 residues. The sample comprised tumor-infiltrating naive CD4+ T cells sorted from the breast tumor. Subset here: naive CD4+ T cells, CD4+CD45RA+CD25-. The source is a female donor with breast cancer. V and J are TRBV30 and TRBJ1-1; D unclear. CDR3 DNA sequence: TGTGCCTGGAGTGTACAAGAGTACACTGAAGCTTTCTTT. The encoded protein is CAWSVQEYTEAFF.